Listed below are T cell receptor beta chains from one sample, sequenced in a study of cytomegalovirus exposure and HLA in healthy donors. The protocol was immunoSEQ multiplex PCR, while the TCRdb copy is restricted to in-frame clones and leaves out a portion. The sample has some 140,000 clones, approximately 86% seen once. Source material: PBMCs. Receptors originate from a man in his late teens or twenties in good health and CMV-seropositive. CDR3s include the opening cysteine and the closing phenylalanine or tryptophan. Fields, in order: V gene, clone size, J gene, D gene, CDR3 DNA, CDR3 protein. A D gene is named only where the DNA matches it firmly. Size is stated for part of the rows, as once, few or many counts, or as a class when the clone is expanded.

>TRBV9|-|TRBJ2-2|TRBD2
TGTGCCAGCAGCGTAGGTAGCGGGGCGAACACCGGGGAGCTGTTTTTT
CASSVGSGANTGELFF
>TRBV28|-|TRBJ2-4|-
TGTGCCAGCAGCTACCGGACAGCCATCCAGTACTTC
CASSYRTAIQYF
>TRBV9|-|TRBJ2-2|TRBD2
TGTGCCAGCAGCGTTATAGCGGGAGACACCGGGGAGCTGTTTTTT
CASSVIAGDTGELFF
>TRBV18|-|TRBJ1-1|TRBD1
TGTGCCAGCTCACCGAAAGGGACAGTTGAAGCTTTCTTT
CASSPKGTVEAFF
>TRBV6-5|-|TRBJ2-2|TRBD2
TGTGCCAGCAACTCCGGGGGGTTGAACACCGGGGAGCTGTTTTTT
CASNSGGLNTGELFF
>TRBV5-4|once|TRBJ1-1|-
TGTGCCAGCAGCGCGGCTAACACTGAAGCTTTCTTT
CASSAANTEAFF
>TRBV2|-|TRBJ1-5|TRBD1
TGTGCCAGCAGTGAAGAACAGGGGGGAAATCAGCCCCAGCATTTT
CASSEEQGGNQPQHF
>TRBV5-8|-|TRBJ2-4|-
TGTGCCAGCAGCTTCTCCCCATCTGGGGACACCCGTGGAGCCAAAAACATTCAGTACTTC
CASSFSPSGDTRGAKNIQYF
>TRBV30|-|TRBJ1-4|-
TGTGCCTCCAAGGGGGGGGCAGGGAATGAAAAACTGTTTTTT
CASKGGAGNEKLFF
>TRBV5-8|-|TRBJ2-7|TRBD1
TGTGCCAGCAGCATCTCCACCAGGGGGCACGGCCTCTACGAGCAGTACTTC
CASSISTRGHGLYEQYF
>TRBV4-1|-|TRBJ2-7|-
TGCGCCAGCAGCCAAGAACCGGGCTACGAGCAGTACTTC
CASSQEPGYEQYF
>TRBV5-6|-|TRBJ1-1|TRBD1
TGTGCCAGCAGCTTCGGGACAGGGATAAACATGAACACTGAAGCTTTCTTT
CASSFGTGINMNTEAFF
>TRBV9|-|TRBJ1-3|-
TGTGCCAGCAGCGCCCGACTTGGAAACACCATATATTTT
CASSARLGNTIYF
>TRBV6-6|few|TRBJ1-6|-
TGTGCCAGCACTCTACTACAGGGACGTAATTCACCCCTCCACTTT
CASTLLQGRNSPLHF
>TRBV7-2|-|TRBJ1-1|-
TGTGCCAGCAGCGCGACACAGGGACGGCGTACTGAAGCTTTCTTT
CASSATQGRRTEAFF
>TRBV6-1|-|TRBJ2-5|TRBD2
TGTGCCAGCAGTGAGTTGGGGACTAAGGAGACCCAGTACTTC
CASSELGTKETQYF
>TRBV14|-|TRBJ2-1|TRBD2
TGTGCCAGCAGCCAAGTTCCGGGACTAGGCAGCAATGAGCAGTTCTTC
CASSQVPGLGSNEQFF
>TRBV29-1|-|TRBJ1-1|TRBD1
TGCAGCGTTGATAGGGACAGGCAGTCCTTCTTT
CSVDRDRQSFF
>TRBV7-2|once|TRBJ2-3|-
TGTGCCAGCAGCTTAACAGGGAAAGATACGCAGTATTTT
CASSLTGKDTQYF
>TRBV5-1|-|TRBJ2-5|TRBD2
TGCGCCAGCAGCTTGGCAACTAGCGGCCAAGAGACCCAGTACTTC
CASSLATSGQETQYF
>TRBV7-3|once|TRBJ1-1|TRBD1
TGTGCCAGCAGCTTAGGGACAGGGTTGGCAGCTTTCTTT
CASSLGTGLAAFF
>TRBV30|once|TRBJ2-7|TRBD1
TGTGCCTGGACTCCCCGGCGACAGGGCGGTCGCGAGCAGTACTTC
CAWTPRRQGGREQYF
>TRBV4-3|-|TRBJ2-7|-
TGCGCCAGCAGCCAAGATGACAGCGAGCAGTACTTC
CASSQDDSEQYF
>TRBV13|-|TRBJ2-5|TRBD1
TGTGCCAGCAGCCCCGCCGGACAGGGCAGTGAGACCCAGTACTTC
CASSPAGQGSETQYF
>TRBV19|-|TRBJ1-5|TRBD1
TGTGCCAGTAGTACCAACAGGGGGGGCAATCAGCCCCAGCATTTT
CASSTNRGGNQPQHF
>TRBV27|-|TRBJ2-1|TRBD1
TGTGCCAGCAGTACTCCAGGGGGCTCGTACAATGAGCAGTTCTTC
CASSTPGGSYNEQFF
>TRBV29-1|few|TRBJ2-1|TRBD1
TGCAGCGCCGGGACAGGGGGCTACAATGAGCAGTTCTTC
CSAGTGGYNEQFF
>TRBV5-1|-|TRBJ2-7|TRBD2
TGCGCCAGCAGGCTGACTAGCGGGGTCTCCTACGAGCAGTACTTC
CASRLTSGVSYEQYF
>TRBV5-1|-|TRBJ2-5|-
TGCGCCAGCAGCTTGGTGGGCCGGCAAGAGACCCAGTACTTC
CASSLVGRQETQYF
>TRBV5-1|-|TRBJ1-2|-
TGCGCCAGCAGCTTGGACAGATCCAACTATGGCTACACCTTC
CASSLDRSNYGYTF
>TRBV2|-|TRBJ1-2|-
TGTGCCAGCAGTGAAGTTCCGCGCTATGGCTACACCTTC
CASSEVPRYGYTF
>TRBV25-1|-|TRBJ1-1|-
TGTGCCAGCAGTGAACCGCGCTCGAACACTGAAGCTTTCTTT
CASSEPRSNTEAFF
>TRBV6-4|few|TRBJ1-3|TRBD1
TGTGCCAGCAGTGCCGAACTCGACAGGGTTAAAGACACCATATATTTT
CASSAELDRVKDTIYF
>TRBV27|-|TRBJ2-2|-
TGTGCCAGCAGCCTGACAGTTACCGGGGAGCTGTTTTTT
CASSLTVTGELFF
>TRBV5-1|-|TRBJ1-1|TRBD1
TGCGCCAGCAGCTTTGGGGACAGGGGGCCCACTGAAGCTTTCTTT
CASSFGDRGPTEAFF
>TRBV25-1|-|TRBJ2-5|-
TGTGCCAGCAGTGAACCCCCTCTCGGGACCCAGTACTTC
CASSEPPLGTQYF
>TRBV7-2|-|TRBJ2-2|TRBD2
TGTGCCAGCAGCTTAGGCCCTAGCGGGGGGGGCGCCGGGGAGCTGTTTTTT
CASSLGPSGGGAGELFF
>TRBV19|-|TRBJ2-7|-
TGTGCCAGTAGTATACGACAGGGAGGTACCTACGAGCAGTACTTC
CASSIRQGGTYEQYF
>TRBV29-1|-|TRBJ2-7|-
TGCAGCGCCTACAGGGACGACGAGCAGTACTTC
CSAYRDDEQYF
>TRBV7-2|-|TRBJ1-1|TRBD1
TGTGCCAGCAGCACCCGGACAGGGAGCACTGAAGCTTTCTTT
CASSTRTGSTEAFF
>TRBV19|many|TRBJ2-7|TRBD1
TGTGCCAGTAGTCCAACCGGACAGGGGGATAGCAACGAGCAGTACTTC
CASSPTGQGDSNEQYF
>TRBV7-2|-|TRBJ1-2|-
TGTGCCAGCAGCTTAAACGGCGGCGGCTATGGCTACACCTTC
CASSLNGGGYGYTF
>TRBV7-2|-|TRBJ2-5|TRBD1
TGTGCCAGCAGCCCGGGACAGTCGGAGACCCAGTACTTC
CASSPGQSETQYF
>TRBV30|-|TRBJ1-5|-
TGTGCCTGGAGTCGTTTCCGAGGTGGCAATCAGCCCCAGCATTTT
CAWSRFRGGNQPQHF
>TRBV5-1|-|TRBJ2-1|TRBD1
TGCGCCAGCAGCCCAGGTGACAGGGGGCAAAACAATGAGCAGTTCTTC
CASSPGDRGQNNEQFF
>TRBV15|-|TRBJ1-2|-
TGTGCCACCAGCAACCAGGGGCGACATGGCTACACCTTC
CATSNQGRHGYTF
>TRBV5-4|once|TRBJ2-7|TRBD1
TGTGCCAGCAGCTTGGCCGAGGACAGGGGATGGTACGAGCAGTACTTC
CASSLAEDRGWYEQYF